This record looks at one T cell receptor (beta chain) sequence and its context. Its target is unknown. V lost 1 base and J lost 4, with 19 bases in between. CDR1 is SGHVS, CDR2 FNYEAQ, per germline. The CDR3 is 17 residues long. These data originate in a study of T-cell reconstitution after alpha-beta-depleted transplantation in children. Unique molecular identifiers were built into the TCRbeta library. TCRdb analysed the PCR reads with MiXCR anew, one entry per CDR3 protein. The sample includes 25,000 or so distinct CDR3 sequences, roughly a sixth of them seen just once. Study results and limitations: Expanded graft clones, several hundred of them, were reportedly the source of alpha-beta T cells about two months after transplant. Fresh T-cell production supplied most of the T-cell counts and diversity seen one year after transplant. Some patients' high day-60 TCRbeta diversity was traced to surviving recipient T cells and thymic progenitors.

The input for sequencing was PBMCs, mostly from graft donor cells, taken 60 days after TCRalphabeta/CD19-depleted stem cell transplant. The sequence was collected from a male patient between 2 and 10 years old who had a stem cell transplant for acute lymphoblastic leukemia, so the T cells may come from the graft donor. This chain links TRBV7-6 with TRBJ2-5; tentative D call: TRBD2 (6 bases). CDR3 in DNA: TGTGCCAGCAGCTTAGAGGGTCAGGGAGGTGGAATAGAGACCCAGTACTTC. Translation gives CASSLEGQGGGIETQYF.